This is a list of T cell receptor beta chains from one sample in a study of T cells in localized non-small cell lung cancer. Only in-frame clones appear in the TCRdb table, and some are missing; sequencing was by immunoSEQ multiplex PCR. The table records under 20,000 clones, about 87% of them present only once. The material sequenced was peripheral blood mononuclear cells, taken before any cancer treatment. Every receptor here comes from a male donor at least 60 years old with stage II lung adenocarcinoma. CDR3s include the opening cysteine and the closing phenylalanine or tryptophan. Fields, in order: clone size, J gene, V gene, D gene, CDR3 length, CDR3 protein, CDR3 DNA. D genes are given only for firm matches. Where a row states a size, it is once, few, many or the class of an expanded clone; other rows omit it.

clone_size: NA; j_call: TRBJ2-3; v_call: TRBV7-3; d_call: TRBD1; cdr3_length: 14; cdr3_aa: CASSSSGGADTQYF; cdr3_nt: TGTGCCAGCAGCTCATCAGGGGGCGCAGATACGCAGTATTTT
clone_size: NA; j_call: TRBJ1-3; v_call: TRBV6-5; d_call: NA; cdr3_length: 15; cdr3_aa: CASSYSPGWGNTIYF; cdr3_nt: TGTGCCAGCAGTTACTCTCCGGGGTGGGGTAACACCATATATTTT
clone_size: NA; j_call: TRBJ1-2; v_call: TRBV5-1; d_call: NA; cdr3_length: 13; cdr3_aa: CASSLQGNYGYTF; cdr3_nt: TGCGCCAGCAGCTTGCAAGGGAACTATGGCTACACCTTC
clone_size: NA; j_call: TRBJ1-1; v_call: TRBV10-3; d_call: TRBD1; cdr3_length: 11; cdr3_aa: CAIGQGTEAFF; cdr3_nt: TGTGCCATCGGACAGGGCACTGAAGCTTTCTTT
clone_size: NA; j_call: TRBJ2-5; v_call: TRBV5-1; d_call: NA; cdr3_length: 13; cdr3_aa: CASSGGLGETQYF; cdr3_nt: TGCGCCAGCAGCGGGGGGCTGGGGGAGACCCAGTACTTC
clone_size: NA; j_call: TRBJ1-2; v_call: TRBV9; d_call: TRBD1; cdr3_length: 14; cdr3_aa: CASSSSTLAQGNTF; cdr3_nt: TGTGCCAGCAGCTCTTCAACCCTAGCACAGGGGAACACCTTC
clone_size: NA; j_call: TRBJ1-3; v_call: TRBV15; d_call: NA; cdr3_length: 17; cdr3_aa: CATSRDREPFSGNTIYF; cdr3_nt: TGTGCCACCAGCAGAGATCGGGAGCCGTTCTCTGGAAACACCATATATTTT
clone_size: NA; j_call: TRBJ2-7; v_call: TRBV23-1; d_call: TRBD1; cdr3_length: 16; cdr3_aa: CASSPIPGQGSYEQYF; cdr3_nt: TGCGCCAGCAGTCCCATCCCCGGACAGGGAAGCTACGAGCAGTACTTC
clone_size: NA; j_call: TRBJ2-2; v_call: TRBV5-5; d_call: NA; cdr3_length: 16; cdr3_aa: CASSLHLGLDTGELFF; cdr3_nt: TGTGCCAGCAGCTTGCATCTGGGGCTGGACACCGGGGAGCTGTTTTTT
clone_size: NA; j_call: TRBJ2-7; v_call: TRBV27; d_call: TRBD2; cdr3_length: 14; cdr3_aa: CASSLTSGRYEQYF; cdr3_nt: TGTGCCAGCAGTCTGACTAGCGGGAGGTACGAGCAGTACTTC
clone_size: NA; j_call: TRBJ2-5; v_call: TRBV30; d_call: NA; cdr3_length: 11; cdr3_aa: CAWSVGETQYF; cdr3_nt: TGTGCCTGGAGTGTCGGAGAGACCCAGTACTTC
clone_size: NA; j_call: TRBJ1-1; v_call: TRBV11-3; d_call: NA; cdr3_length: 12; cdr3_aa: CASSLDPGVAFF; cdr3_nt: TGTGCCAGCAGCTTAGATCCCGGGGTTGCTTTCTTT
clone_size: NA; j_call: TRBJ1-5; v_call: TRBV11-2; d_call: NA; cdr3_length: 15; cdr3_aa: CASSPEGALHQPQHF; cdr3_nt: TGTGCCAGCAGCCCCGAAGGGGCTTTACACCAGCCCCAGCATTTT
clone_size: NA; j_call: TRBJ2-2; v_call: TRBV30; d_call: NA; cdr3_length: 15; cdr3_aa: CAWIDSGGPVGELFF; cdr3_nt: TGTGCCTGGATCGATAGTGGAGGGCCTGTCGGGGAGCTGTTTTTT
clone_size: NA; j_call: TRBJ1-1; v_call: TRBV5-4; d_call: NA; cdr3_length: 13; cdr3_aa: CASSSGLGAQAFF; cdr3_nt: TGTGCCAGCAGCTCTGGACTGGGAGCCCAGGCTTTCTTT
clone_size: NA; j_call: TRBJ1-1; v_call: TRBV2; d_call: NA; cdr3_length: 13; cdr3_aa: CASSDRVSIEAFF; cdr3_nt: TGTGCCAGCAGTGACCGAGTCAGCATTGAAGCTTTCTTT
clone_size: NA; j_call: TRBJ1-5; v_call: TRBV6-1; d_call: NA; cdr3_length: 14; cdr3_aa: CASSEGQKNQPQHF; cdr3_nt: TGTGCCAGCAGTGAAGGACAGAAAAATCAGCCCCAGCATTTT
clone_size: few; j_call: TRBJ2-7; v_call: TRBV5-5; d_call: TRBD2; cdr3_length: 16; cdr3_aa: CASSAPTSGTSYEQYF; cdr3_nt: TGTGCCAGCAGCGCCCCGACTAGCGGGACCTCCTACGAGCAGTACTTC
clone_size: NA; j_call: TRBJ2-3; v_call: TRBV28; d_call: TRBD1; cdr3_length: 15; cdr3_aa: CASSLFGTGADTQYF; cdr3_nt: TGTGCCAGCAGTTTATTTGGGACAGGGGCAGATACGCAGTATTTT
clone_size: NA; j_call: TRBJ1-2; v_call: TRBV5-6; d_call: TRBD1; cdr3_length: 18; cdr3_aa: CASSLGPGGTGGSYGYTF; cdr3_nt: TGTGCCAGCAGCTTGGGCCCTGGGGGGACAGGTGGTAGCTATGGCTACACCTTC
clone_size: once; j_call: TRBJ2-3; v_call: TRBV10-1; d_call: NA; cdr3_length: 15; cdr3_aa: CASSGTILGADTQYF; cdr3_nt: TGCGCCAGCAGTGGGACTATATTGGGTGCAGATACGCAGTATTTT
clone_size: NA; j_call: TRBJ1-1; v_call: TRBV5-6; d_call: TRBD1; cdr3_length: 14; cdr3_aa: CASSPADRGTEAFF; cdr3_nt: TGTGCCAGCAGCCCCGCCGACAGGGGTACTGAAGCTTTCTTT
clone_size: NA; j_call: TRBJ1-3; v_call: TRBV21-1; d_call: NA; cdr3_length: 12; cdr3_aa: CASSAGGNTIYF; cdr3_nt: TGTGCCAGCAGCGCCGGGGGAAACACCATATATTTT
clone_size: NA; j_call: TRBJ1-3; v_call: TRBV6-6; d_call: NA; cdr3_length: 15; cdr3_aa: CASSYDSDSRNTIYF; cdr3_nt: TGTGCCAGCAGTTACGACAGTGACTCAAGAAACACCATATATTTT
clone_size: NA; j_call: TRBJ2-7; v_call: TRBV11-2; d_call: NA; cdr3_length: 14; cdr3_aa: CASSLGQGVYEQYF; cdr3_nt: TGTGCCAGCAGCTTAGGCCAGGGAGTCTACGAGCAGTACTTC
clone_size: NA; j_call: TRBJ2-6; v_call: TRBV30; d_call: NA; cdr3_length: 16; cdr3_aa: CAWSPRLRSGANVLTF; cdr3_nt: TGTGCCTGGAGCCCCCGGTTGAGATCTGGGGCCAACGTCCTGACTTTC
clone_size: NA; j_call: TRBJ2-7; v_call: TRBV29-1; d_call: TRBD2; cdr3_length: 14; cdr3_aa: CSVGPAGGLGEQYF; cdr3_nt: TGCAGCGTTGGACCAGCGGGAGGACTGGGAGAGCAGTACTTC
clone_size: NA; j_call: TRBJ1-1; v_call: TRBV5-4; d_call: NA; cdr3_length: 16; cdr3_aa: CASSLDSVSPNTEAFF; cdr3_nt: TGTGCCAGCAGCCTGGATAGTGTTAGCCCCAACACTGAAGCTTTCTTT
clone_size: NA; j_call: TRBJ2-5; v_call: TRBV5-6; d_call: NA; cdr3_length: 14; cdr3_aa: CASSYAAGLETQYF; cdr3_nt: TGTGCCAGCAGTTATGCTGCTGGTTTAGAGACCCAGTACTTC
clone_size: NA; j_call: TRBJ2-3; v_call: TRBV6-1; d_call: NA; cdr3_length: 17; cdr3_aa: CASSERGGGLGTDTQYF; cdr3_nt: TGTGCCAGCAGTGAACGGGGTGGGGGTCTAGGCACAGATACGCAGTATTTT
clone_size: NA; j_call: TRBJ2-7; v_call: TRBV19; d_call: NA; cdr3_length: 15; cdr3_aa: CASSTGPGGSDEQYF; cdr3_nt: TGTGCCAGTAGTACCGGACCAGGAGGATCGGACGAGCAGTACTTC
clone_size: few; j_call: TRBJ2-7; v_call: TRBV28; d_call: NA; cdr3_length: 14; cdr3_aa: CASSWQSVGYEQYF; cdr3_nt: TGTGCCAGCAGTTGGCAATCAGTGGGCTACGAGCAGTACTTC
clone_size: NA; j_call: TRBJ2-2; v_call: TRBV5-8; d_call: NA; cdr3_length: 16; cdr3_aa: CASTQGYGNRAGELFF; cdr3_nt: TGTGCCAGCACCCAGGGATATGGGAATCGGGCCGGGGAGCTGTTTTTT
clone_size: NA; j_call: TRBJ2-3; v_call: TRBV4-3; d_call: TRBD2; cdr3_length: 16; cdr3_aa: CASSQIAGGLTDTQYF; cdr3_nt: TGCGCCAGCAGCCAGATAGCGGGAGGACTCACAGATACGCAGTATTTT
clone_size: NA; j_call: TRBJ2-7; v_call: TRBV14; d_call: NA; cdr3_length: 14; cdr3_aa: CASSQRRSSYEQYF; cdr3_nt: TGTGCCAGCAGCCAGAGGCGGAGCTCCTACGAGCAGTACTTC
clone_size: once; j_call: TRBJ2-2; v_call: TRBV7-3; d_call: NA; cdr3_length: 14; cdr3_aa: CASSGNRVTGELFF; cdr3_nt: TGTGCCAGCAGCGGAAACAGGGTCACCGGGGAGCTGTTTTTT
clone_size: once; j_call: TRBJ2-3; v_call: TRBV7-8; d_call: NA; cdr3_length: 14; cdr3_aa: CASSLGLLTDTQYF; cdr3_nt: TGTGCCAGCAGCTTAGGACTTCTCACAGATACGCAGTATTTT